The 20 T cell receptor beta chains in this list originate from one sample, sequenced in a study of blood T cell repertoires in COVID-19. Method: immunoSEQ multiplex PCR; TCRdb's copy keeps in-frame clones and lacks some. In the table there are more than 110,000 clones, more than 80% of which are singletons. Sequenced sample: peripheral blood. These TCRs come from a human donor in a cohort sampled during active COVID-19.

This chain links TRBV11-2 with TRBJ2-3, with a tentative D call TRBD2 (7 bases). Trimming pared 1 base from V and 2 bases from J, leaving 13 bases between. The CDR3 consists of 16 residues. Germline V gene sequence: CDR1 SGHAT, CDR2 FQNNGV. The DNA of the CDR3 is TGTGCCAGCAGCTTAGTCGCCCGGGGGGCCACAGATACGCAGTATTTT. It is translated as CASSLVARGATDTQYF.

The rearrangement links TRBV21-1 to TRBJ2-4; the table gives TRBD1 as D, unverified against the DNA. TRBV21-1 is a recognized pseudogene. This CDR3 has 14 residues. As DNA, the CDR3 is TGTGCCAGCATCTTCAGGGCTCTGGTGGACATTCAGTACTTC. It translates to CASIFRALVDIQYF.

The CDR3 nucleotides read TGCGCCAGCAGCTATGGGGCAGGGGTGAATGAAAAACTGTTTTTT. Its protein is CASSYGAGVNEKLFF. The chain couples TRBV5-1 to TRBJ1-4; perhaps TRBD1 as D (6 bases). The CDR3 runs 15 residues. CDR1 is SGHRS, CDR2 YFSETQ, per germline. V dropped 3 bases and J dropped 5 bases, with 14 bases sitting between them.

The CDR3 here is CASSPRGQGRMTYEQYF. The CDR3 bases are TGTGCCAGCAGCCCCCGGGGACAGGGGCGTATGACCTACGAGCAGTACTTC. This rearrangement joins TRBV7-6 to TRBJ2-7, with 10 bases lining up with TRBD1. The CDR3 totals 17 residues. Germline lookup yields CDR1 SGHVS and CDR2 FNYEAQ. V lost 5 bases, J lost 2 bases, and 12 bases stayed unmatched.

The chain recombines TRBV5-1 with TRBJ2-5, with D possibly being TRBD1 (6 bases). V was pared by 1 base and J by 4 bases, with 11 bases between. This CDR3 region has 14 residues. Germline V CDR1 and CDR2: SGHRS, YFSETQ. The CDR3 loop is CASSLLGARETQYF. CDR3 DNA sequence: TGCGCCAGCAGCTTGCTGGGGGCCCGAGAGACCCAGTACTTC.

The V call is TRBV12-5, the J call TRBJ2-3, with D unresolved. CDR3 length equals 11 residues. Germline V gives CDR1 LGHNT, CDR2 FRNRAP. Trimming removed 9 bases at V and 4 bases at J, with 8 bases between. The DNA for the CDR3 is TGTGCTAGCGCGGCTCCAGATACGCAGTATTTT. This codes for CASAAPDTQYF.

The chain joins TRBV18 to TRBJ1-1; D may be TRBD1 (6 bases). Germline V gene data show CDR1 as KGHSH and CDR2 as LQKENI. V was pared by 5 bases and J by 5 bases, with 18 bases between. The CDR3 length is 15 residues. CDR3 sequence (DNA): TGTGCCAGCTCAATTCAACAGGGAGGGGTTACTGAAGCTTTCTTT. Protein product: CASSIQQGGVTEAFF.

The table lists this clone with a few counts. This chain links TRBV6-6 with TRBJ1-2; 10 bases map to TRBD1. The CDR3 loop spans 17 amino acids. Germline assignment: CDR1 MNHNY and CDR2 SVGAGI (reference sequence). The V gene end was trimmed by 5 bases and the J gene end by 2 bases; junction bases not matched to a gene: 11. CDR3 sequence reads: CASSQPGQGYLNYGYTF. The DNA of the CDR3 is TGTGCCAGCAGTCAGCCGGGACAGGGGTATCTCAACTATGGCTACACCTTC.

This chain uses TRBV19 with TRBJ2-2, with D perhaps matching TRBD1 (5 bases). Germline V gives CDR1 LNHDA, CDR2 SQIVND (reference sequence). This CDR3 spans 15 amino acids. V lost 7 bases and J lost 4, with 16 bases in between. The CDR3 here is CASTNSRGGTGELFF. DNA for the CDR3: TGTGCCAGTACCAATAGTAGGGGTGGCACCGGGGAGCTGTTTTTT.

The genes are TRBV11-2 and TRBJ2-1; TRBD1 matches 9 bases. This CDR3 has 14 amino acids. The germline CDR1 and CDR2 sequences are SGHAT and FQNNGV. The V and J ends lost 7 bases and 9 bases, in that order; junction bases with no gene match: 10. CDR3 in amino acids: CASNPRQGVLEQFF. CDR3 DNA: TGTGCCAGCAACCCCCGACAGGGGGTTCTTGAGCAGTTCTTC.

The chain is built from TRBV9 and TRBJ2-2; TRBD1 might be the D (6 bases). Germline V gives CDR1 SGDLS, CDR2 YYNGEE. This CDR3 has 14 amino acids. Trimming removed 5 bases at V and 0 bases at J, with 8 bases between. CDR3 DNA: TGTGCCAGCAGTGGGGGCGCGAACACCGGGGAGCTGTTTTTT. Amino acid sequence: CASSGGANTGELFF.

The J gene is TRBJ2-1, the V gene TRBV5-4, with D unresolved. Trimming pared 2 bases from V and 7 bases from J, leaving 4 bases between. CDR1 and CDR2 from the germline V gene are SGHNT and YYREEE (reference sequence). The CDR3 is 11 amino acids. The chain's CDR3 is CASSLTNEQFF. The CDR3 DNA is TGTGCCAGCAGCTTAACTAATGAGCAGTTCTTC.

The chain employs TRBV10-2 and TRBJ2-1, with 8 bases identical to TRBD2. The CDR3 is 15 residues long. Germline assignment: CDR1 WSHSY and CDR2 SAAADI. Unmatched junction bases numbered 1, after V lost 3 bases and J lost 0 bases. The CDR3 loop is CASSEGTSSYNEQFF. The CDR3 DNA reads TGCGCCAGCAGTGAAGGGACTAGCTCCTACAATGAGCAGTTCTTC.

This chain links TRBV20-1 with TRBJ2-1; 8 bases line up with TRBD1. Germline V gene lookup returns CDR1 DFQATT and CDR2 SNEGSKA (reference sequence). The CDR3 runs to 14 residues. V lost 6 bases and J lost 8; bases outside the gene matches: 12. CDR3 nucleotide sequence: TGCAGTGCCAGTAAGGACAGGGCCAGGGATGAGCAGTTCTTC. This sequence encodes CSASKDRARDEQFF.

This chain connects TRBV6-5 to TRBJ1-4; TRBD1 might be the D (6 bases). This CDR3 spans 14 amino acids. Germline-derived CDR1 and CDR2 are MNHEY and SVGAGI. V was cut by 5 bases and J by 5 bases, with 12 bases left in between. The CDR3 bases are TGTGCCAGCAGTCACACAGGGCAAAATGAAAAACTGTTTTTT. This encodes CASSHTGQNEKLFF.

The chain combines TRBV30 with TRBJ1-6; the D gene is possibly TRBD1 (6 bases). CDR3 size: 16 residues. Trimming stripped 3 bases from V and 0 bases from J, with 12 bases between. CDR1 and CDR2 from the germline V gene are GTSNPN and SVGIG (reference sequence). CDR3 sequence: CAWRQGTGSYNSPLHF. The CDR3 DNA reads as TGTGCCTGGAGGCAGGGGACGGGCTCCTATAATTCACCCCTCCACTTT.

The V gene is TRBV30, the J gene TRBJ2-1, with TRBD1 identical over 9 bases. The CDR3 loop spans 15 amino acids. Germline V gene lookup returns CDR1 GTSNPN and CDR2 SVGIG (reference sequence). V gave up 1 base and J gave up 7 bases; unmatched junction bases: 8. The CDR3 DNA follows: TGTGCCTGGAGTGGCGGGACAGGGCGTTTAAATGAGCAGTTCTTC. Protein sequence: CAWSGGTGRLNEQFF.

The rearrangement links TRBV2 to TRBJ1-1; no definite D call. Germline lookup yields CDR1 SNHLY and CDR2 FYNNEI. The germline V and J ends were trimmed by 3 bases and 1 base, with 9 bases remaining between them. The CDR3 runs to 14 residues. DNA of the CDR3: TGTGCCAGCAGTGATGTTAGTTGGAACACTGAAGCTTTCTTT. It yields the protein CASSDVSWNTEAFF.

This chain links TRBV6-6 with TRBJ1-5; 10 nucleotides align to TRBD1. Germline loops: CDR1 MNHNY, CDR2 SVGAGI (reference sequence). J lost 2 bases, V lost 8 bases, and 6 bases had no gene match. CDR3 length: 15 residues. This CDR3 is CASLRDRGGNQPQHF. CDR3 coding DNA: TGTGCCAGCTTAAGGGACAGGGGAGGCAATCAGCCCCAGCATTTT.

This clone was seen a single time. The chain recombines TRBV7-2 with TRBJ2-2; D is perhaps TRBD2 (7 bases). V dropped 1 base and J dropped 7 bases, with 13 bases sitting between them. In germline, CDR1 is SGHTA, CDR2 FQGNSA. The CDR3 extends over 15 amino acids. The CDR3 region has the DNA TGTGCCAGCAGCTTAGTGGGGGGGCCCTTCGGGGAGCTGTTTTTT. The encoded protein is CASSLVGGPFGELFF.